This T cell receptor (beta chain) was documented in a study of radiotherapy plus CTLA-4 blockade in lung cancer. The repertoire was sequenced with immunoSEQ multiplex PCR; TCRdb's copy has only in-frame clones and lacks some. The table has approximately 60,000 clones, approximately 80% seen once. This clone has only a few counts. Germline V gives CDR1 LGHNA, CDR2 YSLEER. V was trimmed by 0 bases and J by 8 bases, leaving 11 bases between them. The CDR3 sequence is 14 residues long. This material consisted of peripheral blood, taken from a patient treated with radiotherapy plus ipilimumab. The chain couples TRBV4-3 to TRBJ2-4, with D perhaps TRBD2 (5 bases). The origin of this receptor is a human donor with non-small cell lung cancer who had a complete response to radiotherapy plus ipilimumab. CDR3 protein: CASSQDTGMDIQYF. CDR3 DNA: TGCGCCAGCAGCCAAGATACGGGGATGGACATTCAGTACTTC.